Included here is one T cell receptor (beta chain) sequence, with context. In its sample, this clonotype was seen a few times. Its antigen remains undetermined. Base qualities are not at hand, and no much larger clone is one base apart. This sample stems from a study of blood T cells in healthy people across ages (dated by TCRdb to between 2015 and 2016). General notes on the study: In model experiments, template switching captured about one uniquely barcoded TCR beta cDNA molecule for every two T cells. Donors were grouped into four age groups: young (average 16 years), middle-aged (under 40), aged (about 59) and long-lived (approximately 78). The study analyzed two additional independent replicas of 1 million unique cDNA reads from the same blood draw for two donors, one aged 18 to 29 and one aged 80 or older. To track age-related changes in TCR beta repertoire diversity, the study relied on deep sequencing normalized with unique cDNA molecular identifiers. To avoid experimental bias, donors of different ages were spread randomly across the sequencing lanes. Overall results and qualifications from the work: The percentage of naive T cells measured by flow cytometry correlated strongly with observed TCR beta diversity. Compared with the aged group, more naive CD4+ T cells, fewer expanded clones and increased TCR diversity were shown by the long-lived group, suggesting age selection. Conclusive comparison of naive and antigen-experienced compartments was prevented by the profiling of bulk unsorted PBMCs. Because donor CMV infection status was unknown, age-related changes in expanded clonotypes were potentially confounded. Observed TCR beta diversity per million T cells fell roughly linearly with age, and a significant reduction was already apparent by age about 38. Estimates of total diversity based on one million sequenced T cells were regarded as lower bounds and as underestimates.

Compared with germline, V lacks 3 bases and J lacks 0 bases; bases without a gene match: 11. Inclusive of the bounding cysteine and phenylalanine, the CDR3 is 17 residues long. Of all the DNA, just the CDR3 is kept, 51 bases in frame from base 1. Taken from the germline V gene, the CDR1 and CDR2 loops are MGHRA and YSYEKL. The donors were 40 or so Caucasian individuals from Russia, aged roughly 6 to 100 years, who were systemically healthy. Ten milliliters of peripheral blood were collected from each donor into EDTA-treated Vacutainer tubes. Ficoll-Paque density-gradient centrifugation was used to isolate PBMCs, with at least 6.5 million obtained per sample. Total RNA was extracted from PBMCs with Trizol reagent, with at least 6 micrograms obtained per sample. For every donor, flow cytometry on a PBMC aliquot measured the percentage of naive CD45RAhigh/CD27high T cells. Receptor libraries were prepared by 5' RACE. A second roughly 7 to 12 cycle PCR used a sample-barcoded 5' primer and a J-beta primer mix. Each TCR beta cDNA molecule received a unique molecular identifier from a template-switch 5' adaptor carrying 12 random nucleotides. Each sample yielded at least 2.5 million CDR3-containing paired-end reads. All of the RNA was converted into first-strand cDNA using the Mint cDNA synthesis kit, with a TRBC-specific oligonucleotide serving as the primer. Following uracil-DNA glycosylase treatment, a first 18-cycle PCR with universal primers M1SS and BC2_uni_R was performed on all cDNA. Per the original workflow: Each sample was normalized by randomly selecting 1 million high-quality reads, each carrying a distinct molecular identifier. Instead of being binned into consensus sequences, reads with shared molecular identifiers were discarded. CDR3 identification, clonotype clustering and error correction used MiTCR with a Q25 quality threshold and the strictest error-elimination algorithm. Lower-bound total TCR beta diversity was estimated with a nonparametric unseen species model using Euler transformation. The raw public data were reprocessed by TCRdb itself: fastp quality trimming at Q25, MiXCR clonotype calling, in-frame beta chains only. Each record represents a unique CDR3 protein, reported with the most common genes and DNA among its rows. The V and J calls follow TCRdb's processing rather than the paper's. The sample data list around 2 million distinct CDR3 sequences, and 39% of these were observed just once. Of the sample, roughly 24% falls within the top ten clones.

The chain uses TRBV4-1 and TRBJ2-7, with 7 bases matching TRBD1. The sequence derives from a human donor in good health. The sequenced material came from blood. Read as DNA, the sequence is TGCGCCAGCAGCCACCAATGGCAGGGGGACAGCTCCTACGAGCAGTACTTC. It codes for CASSHQWQGDSSYEQYF.